These 17 T cell receptor beta chains share one sample of origin, sequenced in a study of blood T cell repertoires in COVID-19. The repertoire was sequenced with immunoSEQ multiplex PCR; TCRdb's copy has only in-frame clones and lacks some. The profile shows 450,000 to 600,000 clones, 87% of them singletons. Material: PBMCs or T cells enriched from blood (not recorded which). All receptors come from a woman aged 18-29 years who had recovered from COVID-19.

The gene calls are TRBV18 and TRBJ1-6, with 9 bases aligning to TRBD1. The CDR3 runs to 15 residues. Trimming cost V 3 bases and J 6 bases; bases outside gene matches: 3. From germline, CDR1 is KGHSH and CDR2 LQKENI. The CDR3 DNA sequence: TGTGCCAGCTCACCCCGGACAGGGGCTAATTCACCCCTCCACTTT. Translating it yields CASSPRTGANSPLHF.

This chain connects TRBV9 to TRBJ2-7; the match to TRBD1 covers 9 bases. J was trimmed by 5 bases and V by 6 bases; bases with no gene match: 9. There are 14 residues in the CDR3. From germline, CDR1 is SGDLS and CDR2 YYNGEE. For the CDR3, the DNA is TGTGCCAGCACCAGGACAGGGGACGACGACGAGCAGTACTTC. It encodes CASTRTGDDDEQYF.

The gene calls are TRBV7-9 and TRBJ1-3, with 11 bases identical to TRBD1. The ends lost 4 bases at V and 2 bases at J; junction bases unmatched: 10. Germline V gene sequence: CDR1 SEHNR, CDR2 FQNEAQ (reference sequence). The CDR3 loop spans 18 amino acids. This CDR3 reads CASSYTTGQGEAGNTIYF. The CDR3 DNA reads TGTGCCAGCAGCTACACGACGGGACAGGGGGAGGCTGGAAACACCATATATTTT. The complete variable domain, with remaining parts taken from reference TRBV7-9 and TRBJ1-3, reads DTGVSQNPRHKITKRGQNVTFRCDPISEHNRLYWYRQTLGQGPEFLTYFQNEAQLEKSRLLSDRFSAERPKGSFSTLEIQRTEQGDSAMYLCASSYTTGQGEAGNTIYFGEGSWLTVV.

The gene calls are TRBV5-6 and TRBJ2-3; D is undetermined. Trimming took off 1 base at V and 5 bases at J, with 8 bases between the two ends. The CDR3 is 13 residues long. CDR1 and CDR2 from the germline V gene are SGHDT and YYEEEE. CDR3 coding DNA: TGTGCCAGCAGCTTGTGGCAGCGAGATACGCAGTATTTT. Encoded protein: CASSLWQRDTQYF.

This chain joins TRBV11-3 and TRBJ2-7; D possibly corresponds to TRBD1 (6 bases). Germline V CDR1 and CDR2: SGHNT, YENEEA. Trimming took off 1 base at V and 3 bases at J, with 13 bases between the two ends. This CDR3 is built from 15 residues. CDR3 DNA: TGTGCCAGCAGCTTAGGATCAACAGGGCTCTACGAGCAGTACTTC. Its protein is CASSLGSTGLYEQYF.

Here the CDR3 reads CASSPTGDEQYF. CDR3 sequence (DNA): TGTGCCAGCAGTCCTACAGGGGACGAGCAGTACTTC. V gene TRBV6-1 combines with J gene TRBJ2-7; 7 bases agree with TRBD1. Germline CDR1 and CDR2: MNHNS and SASEGT. The V and J ends lost 5 bases and 5 bases, in that order; junction bases with no gene match: 3. The CDR3 contains 12 residues.

This chain joins TRBV18 and TRBJ1-4, with D unresolved. V lost 5 bases and J 0 bases, leaving 4 bases between the germline ends. This CDR3 is 13 amino acids long. CDR1 is KGHSH, CDR2 LQKENI, per germline. The CDR3 DNA reads as TGTGCCAGCTCATCTGCAACTAATGAAAAACTGTTTTTT. It encodes CASSSATNEKLFF. The full variable domain, completed using reference TRBV18 and TRBJ1-4, is NAGVMQNPRHLVRRRGQEARLRCSPMKGHSHVYWYRQLPEEGLKFMVYLQKENIIDESGMPKERFSAEFPKEGPSILRIQQVVRGDSAAYFCASSSATNEKLFFGSGTQLSVL.

The V and J genes are TRBV2 and TRBJ1-1; no definite D call. V was trimmed by 3 bases and J by 5 bases, leaving 13 bases between them. Germline V gene sequence: CDR1 SNHLY, CDR2 FYNNEI. The CDR3 consists of 14 residues. The CDR3 loop reads CASSEDAAGTEAFF. The CDR3 nucleotides read TGTGCCAGCAGTGAGGACGCCGCGGGGACTGAAGCTTTCTTT.

This chain joins TRBV19 and TRBJ1-1; D is perhaps TRBD1 (5 bases). There are 14 residues in the CDR3. From germline, CDR1 is LNHDA and CDR2 SQIVND (reference sequence). V was trimmed by 11 bases and J by 4 bases, leaving 20 bases between them. CDR3 sequence reads: CALRERDGSTEAFF. The CDR3 DNA reads as TGTGCCCTCCGGGAGAGGGACGGGAGCACTGAAGCTTTCTTT.

The rearrangement links TRBV2 to TRBJ1-2, with TRBD1 as a possible D gene (6 bases). In germline, CDR1 is SNHLY, CDR2 FYNNEI. The CDR3 runs 13 residues. Trimming pared 2 bases from V and 7 bases from J, leaving 11 bases between. CDR3 sequence: CASSENRDGGYTF. The CDR3 DNA reads as TGTGCCAGCAGTGAAAACAGGGATGGTGGCTACACCTTC.

The chain couples TRBV7-2 to TRBJ2-1; D is perhaps TRBD1 (6 bases). Trimming took off 0 bases at V and 3 bases at J, with 12 bases between the two ends. The CDR3 length is 16 residues. Germline loops: CDR1 SGHTA, CDR2 FQGNSA. For the CDR3, the DNA is TGTGCCAGCAGCTTAGCGGGGGCGGGTTACTACAATGAGCAGTTCTTC. Its protein is CASSLAGAGYYNEQFF.

This clone was picked up one time. The chain has TRBV7-9 and TRBJ1-1; 7 bases map to TRBD1. There are 17 residues in the CDR3. Germline V lookup: CDR1 SEHNR, CDR2 FQNEAQ (reference sequence). V dropped 5 bases and J dropped 3; count of bases not matched to a gene: 15. CDR3 in amino acids: CASSPIPDRAGDTEAFF. The CDR3 DNA reads as TGTGCCAGCAGCCCGATACCAGACAGGGCTGGAGACACTGAAGCTTTCTTT.

The CDR3 protein is CASSSTQGDTEAFF. In DNA form, the CDR3 reads TGCGCCAGCAGCTCAACCCAAGGGGACACTGAAGCTTTCTTT. The gene calls are TRBV5-1 and TRBJ1-1; a weak D match, TRBD1 (5 bases). This CDR3 comprises 14 residues. V was cut by 3 bases and J by 3 bases, with 12 bases left in between. Germline V gene lookup returns CDR1 SGHRS and CDR2 YFSETQ. Full variable domain (remainder filled in from reference TRBV5-1 and TRBJ1-1): KAGVTQTPRYLIKTRGQQVTLSCSPISGHRSVSWYQQTPGQGLQFLFEYFSETQRNKGNFPGRFSGRQFSNSRSEMNVSTLELGDSALYLCASSSTQGDTEAFFGQGTRLTVV.

The chain couples TRBV27 to TRBJ1-1; D not resolved. V was cut by 5 bases and J by 0 bases, with 10 bases left in between. Germline CDR1 is MNHEY and CDR2 is SMNVEV (reference sequence). The CDR3 has 14 amino acids. CDR3 in DNA: TGTGCCAGCAGTCCCGGGAGGGTGAACACTGAAGCTTTCTTT. Amino acids: CASSPGRVNTEAFF.

This clone is a singleton in its sample. The chain combines TRBV14 with TRBJ1-4, with D uncertain. Per germline, CDR1 SGHDN and CDR2 FVKESK. This CDR3 comprises 15 residues. The ends were cut back, 2 bases at V and 3 bases at J, with 10 bases in the middle. The CDR3 is CASSQYGRSNEKLFF. CDR3 nucleotides: TGTGCCAGCAGCCAATACGGTCGGTCTAATGAAAAACTGTTTTTT.

The V call is TRBV7-9, the J call TRBJ2-5; D is perhaps TRBD1 (6 bases). Looked up from germline, CDR1 is SEHNR and CDR2 is FQNEAQ (reference sequence). The CDR3 is 14 residues long. Trimming took off 3 bases at V and 8 bases at J, with 16 bases between the two ends. The CDR3 region is CASSFWTDGETQYF. CDR3 DNA sequence: TGTGCCAGCAGCTTCTGGACAGATGGAGAAACCCAGTACTTC.

A note on this clone: The sample contains more than one DNA sequence encoding this CDR3. J is TRBJ1-2 and V is TRBV2, with a weak D call TRBD1 (6 bases). The V end lost 3 bases, the J end lost 8 bases, and 10 bases lay between the germline ends. The CDR3 totals 12 residues. Germline CDR1 is SNHLY and CDR2 is FYNNEI. CDR3 DNA: TGTGCCAGCAGTGAGCAGGGGCGGGGCTACACCTTC. It translates to CASSEQGRGYTF.